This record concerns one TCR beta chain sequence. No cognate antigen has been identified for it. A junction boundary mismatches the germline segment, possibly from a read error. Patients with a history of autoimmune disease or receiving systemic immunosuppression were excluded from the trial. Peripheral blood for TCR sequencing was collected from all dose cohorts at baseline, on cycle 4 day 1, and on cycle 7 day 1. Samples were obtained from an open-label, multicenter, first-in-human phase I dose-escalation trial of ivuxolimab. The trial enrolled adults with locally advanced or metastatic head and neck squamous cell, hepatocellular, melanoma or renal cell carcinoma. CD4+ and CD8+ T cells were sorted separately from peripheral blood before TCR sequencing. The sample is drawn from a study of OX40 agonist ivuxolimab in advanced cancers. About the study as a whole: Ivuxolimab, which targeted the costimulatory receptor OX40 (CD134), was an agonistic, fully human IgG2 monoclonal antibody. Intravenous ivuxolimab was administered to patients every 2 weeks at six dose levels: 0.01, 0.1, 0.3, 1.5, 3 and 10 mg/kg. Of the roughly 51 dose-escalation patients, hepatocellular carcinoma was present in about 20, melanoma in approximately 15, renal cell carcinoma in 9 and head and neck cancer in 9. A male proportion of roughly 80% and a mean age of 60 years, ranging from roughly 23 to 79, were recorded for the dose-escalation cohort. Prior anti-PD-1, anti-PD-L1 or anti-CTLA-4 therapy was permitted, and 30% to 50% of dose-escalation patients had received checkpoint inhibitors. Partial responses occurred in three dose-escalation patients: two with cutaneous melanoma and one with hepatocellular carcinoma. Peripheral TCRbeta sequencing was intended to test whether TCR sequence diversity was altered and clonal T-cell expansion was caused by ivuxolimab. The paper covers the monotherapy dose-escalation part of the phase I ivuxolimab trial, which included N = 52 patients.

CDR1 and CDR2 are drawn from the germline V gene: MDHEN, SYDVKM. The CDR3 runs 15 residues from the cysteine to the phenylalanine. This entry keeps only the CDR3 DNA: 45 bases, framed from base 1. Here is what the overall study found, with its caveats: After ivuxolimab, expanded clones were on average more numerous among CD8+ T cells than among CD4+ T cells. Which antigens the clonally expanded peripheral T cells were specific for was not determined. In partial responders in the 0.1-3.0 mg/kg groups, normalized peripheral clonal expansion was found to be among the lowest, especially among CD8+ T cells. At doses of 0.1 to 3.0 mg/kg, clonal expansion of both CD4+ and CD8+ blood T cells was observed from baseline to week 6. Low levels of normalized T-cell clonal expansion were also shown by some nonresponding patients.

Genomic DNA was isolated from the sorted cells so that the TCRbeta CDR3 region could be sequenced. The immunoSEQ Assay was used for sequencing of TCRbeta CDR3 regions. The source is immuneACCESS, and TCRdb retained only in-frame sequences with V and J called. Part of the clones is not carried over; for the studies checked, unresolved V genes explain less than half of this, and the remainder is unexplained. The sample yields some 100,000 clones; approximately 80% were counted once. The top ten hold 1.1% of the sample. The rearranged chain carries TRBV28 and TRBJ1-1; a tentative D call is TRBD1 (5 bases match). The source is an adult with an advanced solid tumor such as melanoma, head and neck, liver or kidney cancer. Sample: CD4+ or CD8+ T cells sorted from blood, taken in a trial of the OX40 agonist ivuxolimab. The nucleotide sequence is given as TGTGCCAGCAGCCTTCACTCTGGGGCGGCCACTGAAGTTTTCTTT. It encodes CASSLHSGAATEVFF. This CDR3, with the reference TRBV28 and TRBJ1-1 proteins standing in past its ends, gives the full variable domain DVKVTQSSRYLVKRTGEKVFLECVQDMDHENMFWYRQDPGLGLRLIYFSYDVKMKEKGDIPEGYSVSREKKERFSLILESASTNQTSMYLCASSLHSGAATEVFFGQGTRLTVV.